Following are 4 T cell receptor beta chains from one sample sequenced in a study of T-cell memory formation after mild COVID-19 (dated by TCRdb to the early 2020s). Library preparation used 5' RACE. The instrument was an Illumina NovaSeq 6000. The public reads were run again by TCRdb, first through fastp at Q25 and then through MiXCR, and only productive beta chains were kept. Each CDR3 protein gets just one entry, which takes the most common genes and DNA from the rows behind it. The sample contains 200,000 or so distinct CDR3 sequences, approximately 20% of them found a single time. 2.4% of the sample is taken by the ten largest. The specimen was PBMCs or a T cell subset sorted from them (not recorded which). The origin of the receptors is an adult woman who had mild COVID-19 (a few samples of this study predate the infection). The sample titles of this study are shuffled in the database, so cell type and time point are left out; the donor was told from shared clones.

This chain uses TRBV24-1 with TRBJ2-6; 9 nucleotides align to TRBD2. Germline V CDR1 and CDR2: KGHDR, SFDVKD. V dropped 4 bases and J dropped 2; count of bases not matched to a gene: 2. CDR3 length: 16 residues. The CDR3 region has the DNA TGTGCCACCAGTGACGGCGGGAGGGCTGGGGCCAACGTCCTGACTTTC. Protein product: CATSDGGRAGANVLTF.

Only a few counts were recorded for this clonotype. The chain joins TRBV20-1 to TRBJ2-5; TRBD1 is a possible D gene (5 bases). The germline V gene has CDR1 DFQATT and CDR2 SNEGSKA (reference sequence). Trimming pared 6 bases from V and 5 bases from J, leaving 22 bases between. CDR3 size: 15 residues. For the CDR3, the DNA is TGCAGTGCCCGATATGGGGCGAGCGAGTACGAGACCCAGTACTTC. Its protein is CSARYGASEYETQYF.

V usage is TRBV9 and J usage is TRBJ2-3; 9 bases line up with TRBD1. V was clipped by 3 bases and J by 6 bases; unmatched bases: 5. The CDR3 runs to 14 residues. Per the germline V gene, CDR1 is SGDLS and CDR2 is YYNGEE. CDR3 loop: CASSAGTGIDTQYF. For the CDR3, the DNA is TGTGCCAGCAGCGCCGGGACAGGGATTGATACGCAGTATTTT.

Only a few counts were recorded for this clonotype. The CDR3 coding sequence is TGCGCCAGCAGCGACGGACTAGCGAACACAGATACGCAGTATTTT. Its protein is CASSDGLANTDTQYF. This chain uses TRBV5-1 with TRBJ2-3; 9 nucleotides align to TRBD2. The CDR3 has 15 residues. V shed 4 bases, J shed 2 bases, and the junction held 5 bases outside the gene matches. Germline loops: CDR1 SGHRS, CDR2 YFSETQ.